This entry describes one T cell receptor beta chain. Antigen unknown. These data come from a study of PD-1 blockade in classical Hodgkin lymphoma. Study-level results: By C4D1, diversity of CD4+ TCRs had risen significantly, whereas that of CD8+ TCRs had not. Repertoire difference causes, possibly disease activity or prior therapy, remain undefined.

The sample's time point: cycle 4 day 1 (C4D1), after around six weeks of nivolumab. Autologous stem cell transplantation was followed by relapse in every patient, and brentuximab vedotin exposure varied. Profiling relied on immunoSEQ multiplex PCR, and the TCRdb table lists in-frame clones only, not all of them. The table shows 64,000 or so clones, with approximately 92% occurring only once. The clonotype was recovered from a human donor with classical Hodgkin lymphoma. The sample consisted of peripheral blood mononuclear cells (PBMCs), taken before the fourth cycle of nivolumab.

This CDR3 is CASSSVIASSRGRVEETQYF. DNA for the CDR3: TGCGCCAGCAGCTCGGTAATAGCGTCGAGTCGCGGGAGGGTGGAGGAGACCCAGTACTTC. The chain couples TRBV5-1 to TRBJ2-5, with 9 bases lining up with TRBD2. The V gene's germline CDR1 is SGHRS and CDR2 YFSETQ. This CDR3 is built from 20 residues. Unmatched junction bases numbered 23, after V lost 3 bases and J lost 5 bases.